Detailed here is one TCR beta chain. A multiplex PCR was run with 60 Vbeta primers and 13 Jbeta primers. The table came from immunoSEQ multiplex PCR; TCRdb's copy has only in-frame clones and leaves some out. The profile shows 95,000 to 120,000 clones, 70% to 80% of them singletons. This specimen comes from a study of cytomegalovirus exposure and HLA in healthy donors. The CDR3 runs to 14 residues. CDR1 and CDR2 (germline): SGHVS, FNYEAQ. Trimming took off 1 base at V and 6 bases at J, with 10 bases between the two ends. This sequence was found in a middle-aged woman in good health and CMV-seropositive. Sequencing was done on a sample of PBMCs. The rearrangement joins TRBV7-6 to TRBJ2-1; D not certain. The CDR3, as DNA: TGTGCCAGCAGCTTAGAGTGGTCTAGCAATGAGCAGTTCTTC. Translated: CASSLEWSSNEQFF.